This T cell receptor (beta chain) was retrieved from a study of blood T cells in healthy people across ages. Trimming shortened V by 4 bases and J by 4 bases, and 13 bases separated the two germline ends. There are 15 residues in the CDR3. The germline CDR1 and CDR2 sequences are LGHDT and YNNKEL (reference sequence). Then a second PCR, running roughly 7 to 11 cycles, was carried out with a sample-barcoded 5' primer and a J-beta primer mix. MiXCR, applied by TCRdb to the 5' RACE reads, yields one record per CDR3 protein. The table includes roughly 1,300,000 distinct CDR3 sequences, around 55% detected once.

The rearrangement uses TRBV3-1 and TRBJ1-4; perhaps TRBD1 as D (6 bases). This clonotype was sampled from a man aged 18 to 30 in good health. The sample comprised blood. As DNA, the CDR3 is TGTGCCAGCAGCCCAGAAGGGGGGCTTAATGAAAAACTGTTTTTT. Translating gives CASSPEGGLNEKLFF.